This T cell receptor (beta chain) was sequenced for a study of regulatory T cells in long-lasting Graves disease. Combining iRepertoire HTBI primers with Arm-PCR of CDR3 regions, the authors built TCR beta libraries. TCRdb recomputed calls from the multiplex PCR reads with MiXCR, one row per CDR3 protein. The top ten clones hold roughly 9.3% of a sample with some 490,000 distinct CDR3 sequences, more than 10% of them seen once. Time point given: newly diagnosed GD, antithyroid drugs for less than 3 months. PBMC-extracted RNA yielded the TCR library. This clonotype was seen at least ten times. After removal of 4 bases from V and 4 bases from J, the junction contained 8 bases not matched to a gene. This CDR3 region has 15 residues. Germline CDR1 and CDR2: MGHRA and YSYEKL. These data also featured in a second study, about T cells in Graves' hyperthyroidism and ophthalmopathy. That study adds: Progression to ophthalmopathy was predicted a median of roughly 6.6 months early.

The chain recombines TRBV4-1 with TRBJ1-2, with TRBD1 identical over 8 bases. The source material was peripheral blood mononuclear cells (PBMCs), sampled at new diagnosis, from a patient treated with antithyroid drugs. The receptor was derived from a woman aged 25 to 39 with Graves disease. The CDR3 nucleotides read TGCGCCAGCAGCCCCCAGGACAGGGAGGGCTATGGCTACACCTTC. Translation gives CASSPQDREGYGYTF.